The sequence of this T cell receptor (beta chain) was determined in a study of blood T cell repertoires in COVID-19. Across the whole study: Samples came from the United States, Italy and Spain, spanning acute and convalescent COVID-19. Nucleic acid was either cDNA or gDNA, and it came from T cells, B-cell-depleted T cells, or PBMCs.

Source study methods: Researchers report that nucleated cell counts were estimated from reference gene primer amplification. Repertoires were generated with immunoSEQ multiplex PCR, while TCRdb's copy carries only in-frame clones and drops some. From that table come the V and J calls and clone size; the DNA was used to work out D and trimming. The repertoire holds roughly 62,000 clones, with approximately 83% as singletons. Between the trimmed V and J ends, which lost 4 bases and 5 bases, there was a span of 18 bases. From germline, CDR1 is SGHNT and CDR2 YYREEE (reference sequence). CDR3 length: 15 amino acids.

This receptor was taken from a man at least 80 years old with COVID-19, enrolled during active disease. The material sequenced was peripheral blood. The chain employs TRBV5-4 and TRBJ1-1; TRBD1 is a possible D gene (5 bases). CDR3 nucleotides: TGTGCCAGCAGCCCTCCGGGGGGAGACCGGACTGAAGCTTTCTTT. Translated, it gives CASSPPGGDRTEAFF. Using reference TRBV5-4 and TRBJ1-1 for the parts outside the CDR3, the full variable domain is ETGVTQSPTHLIKTRGQQVTLRCSSQSGHNTVSWYQQALGQGPQFIFQYYREEENGRGNFPPRFSGLQFPNYSSELNVNALELDDSALYLCASSPPGGDRTEAFFGQGTRLTVV.